Listed below are T cell receptor beta chains from one sample, sequenced in a study of control samples from healthy donors and cancer patients. Repertoires were generated with immunoSEQ multiplex PCR, while TCRdb's copy carries only in-frame clones and drops some. The sample holds over 85,000 clones, approximately 90% seen once. Specimen: blood. The receptors derive from a woman between 18 and 29 years old in good health. Both conserved end residues are trimmed from each CDR3. Each record gives: V gene, D gene, J gene, CDR3 protein. D genes are given only for firm matches.

TRBV19	.	TRBJ1-4	ASRETATNEKLF
TRBV29-1	.	TRBJ1-1	SASGGRDTNTEAF
TRBV7-8	.	TRBJ1-1	ASSLEGGGAF
TRBV3-1/TRBV3-2	.	TRBJ2-1	ASSQDTGPYNEQF
TRBV13	.	TRBJ2-5	ASSLEKQETQY
TRBV5-6	.	TRBJ2-1	ASSPGQQSSYNEQF
TRBV6-5	.	TRBJ1-2	ASRERESRNYGYT
TRBV30	.	TRBJ2-4	AWSVGGGINIQY
TRBV6-1	.	TRBJ2-2	ASSDLTGIHTGELF
TRBV5-6	.	TRBJ2-1	ASSYGRNEQF
TRBV30	.	TRBJ1-6	AWSPRRATVGDSPLH
TRBV5-4	.	TRBJ1-2	ASSVDGLGYT
TRBV7-9	TRBD2	TRBJ2-7	ASIGGSDYEQY
TRBV5-1	TRBD2	TRBJ2-1	ASSLASGGPPEF
TRBV7-6	.	TRBJ1-4	ASSGSGEGTINEKLF
TRBV13	.	TRBJ2-7	ASSPRGHQYEQY
TRBV7-9	TRBD1	TRBJ2-5	ASSGGQGEVETQY
TRBV29-1	.	TRBJ2-5	SVEEGSETQY
TRBV7-3	TRBD2	TRBJ2-7	ASSSLAGDAYEQY
TRBV6-1	.	TRBJ2-2	ASSEARGGELF
TRBV6-5	.	TRBJ2-7	ASSSSGGPGNEQY
TRBV4-3	.	TRBJ1-1	ASSQDQARGEAF
TRBV19	.	TRBJ2-7	ASGTMSSYEQY
TRBV10-1	.	TRBJ2-2	ASSETGAGELF
TRBV28	.	TRBJ2-3	ASTLTSGVTDTQY
TRBV11-2	.	TRBJ2-5	ASSSPGRKETQY
TRBV19	.	TRBJ2-3	ASSIIGGRVVTDTQY
TRBV19	.	TRBJ2-1	ASSILVSSYNEQF
TRBV18	.	TRBJ1-1	ASSPNPNTEAF